The clone carrying this T cell receptor beta chain showed up many times. Its antigen remains unidentified. These data come from a study of T cells after yellow fever vaccination. From the 5' RACE reads, TCRdb called clonotypes with MiXCR, one entry per CDR3 protein. The repertoire consists of about 340,000 distinct CDR3 sequences, with around 3.9% occurring once and the leading ten covering 20% to 25%. V lost 0 bases and J lost 5; bases outside the gene matches: 6. This CDR3 has 15 residues. Notes on the study in general: Post-booster reappearance was seen for most primary-vaccination clones (about 96% CD4, around 90% CD8). A small share of clonotypes appeared in both CD4 and CD8 compartments.

The origin of this receptor is a man between 18 and 35 years old who received the YFV17D yellow fever vaccine. V gene TRBV12-3 or TRBV12-4 combines with J gene TRBJ1-1; 7 bases agree with TRBD1. Material: PBMCs, obtained 5 days after the yellow fever booster vaccination. The DNA for the CDR3 is TGTGCCAGCAGTTTAGCGGGGACAGTTGTAACTGAAGCTTTCTTT. Protein: CASSLAGTVVTEAFF.